This is a list of T cell receptor beta chains from one sample in a study of identical twins. TCRdb re-derived calls from the 5' RACE reads in MiXCR, one entry per CDR3 protein. Altogether 270,000 or so distinct CDR3 sequences are present, about 8.9% being singletons, with the ten largest covering approximately 3%. The sample also formed part of further work on yellow fever vaccine responses in identical twins.

The material sequenced was CD8+ T cells sorted from blood. These receptors all stem from a woman in her late teens or twenties in good health. Both conserved end residues are part of each CDR3. The order of the fields is CDR3 DNA, CDR3 protein, V gene, J gene, D gene, CDR3 length, clone size. The D gene is left open where the match is weak. Only part of the rows carry a size: once, few, many, or a class if the clone is expanded.

CDR3 DNA: TGCAGTGCTAGAGACCCCGGGTATGACACCGGGGAGCTGTTTTTT; CDR3 protein: CSARDPGYDTGELFF; V gene: TRBV20-1; J gene: TRBJ2-2; D gene: NA; CDR3 length: 15; clone size: many
CDR3 DNA: TGTGCCAGCGCTTCTGGGGCGTTCCAAGAGACCCAGTACTTC; CDR3 protein: CASASGAFQETQYF; V gene: TRBV27; J gene: TRBJ2-5; D gene: NA; CDR3 length: 14; clone size: few
CDR3 DNA: TGTGCCAGCAGCTTCGGGCCTAGCACAGATACGCAGTATTTT; CDR3 protein: CASSFGPSTDTQYF; V gene: TRBV11-1; J gene: TRBJ2-3; D gene: NA; CDR3 length: 14; clone size: NA
CDR3 DNA: TGCGCCAGCAGCCCCCTATGGACTAGCGACTACGAGCAGTACTTC; CDR3 protein: CASSPLWTSDYEQYF; V gene: TRBV5-1; J gene: TRBJ2-7; D gene: TRBD2; CDR3 length: 15; clone size: NA
CDR3 DNA: TGCTGTAGCGGCCAGGGTGAGCGGGATACGCAGTATTTT; CDR3 protein: CCSGQGERDTQYF; V gene: TRBV29-1; J gene: TRBJ2-3; D gene: NA; CDR3 length: 13; clone size: many
CDR3 DNA: TGTGCCAGCAGCTTAGGTCTTCCCGAGCAGTACTTC; CDR3 protein: CASSLGLPEQYF; V gene: TRBV7-8; J gene: TRBJ2-7; D gene: NA; CDR3 length: 12; clone size: many
CDR3 DNA: TGTGCCAGCAGTTGGGGCGAGACAGGCTACGAGCAGTACTTC; CDR3 protein: CASSWGETGYEQYF; V gene: TRBV12-3/TRBV12-4; J gene: TRBJ2-7; D gene: NA; CDR3 length: 14; clone size: many
CDR3 DNA: TGCAGTGCTAGAGCCGACAGGGGCAGTGAAAAACTGTTTTTT; CDR3 protein: CSARADRGSEKLFF; V gene: TRBV20-1; J gene: TRBJ1-4; D gene: TRBD1; CDR3 length: 14; clone size: NA
CDR3 DNA: TGCGCCAGCAGCCCAGCTAGCGGGAGTGAGTCCTACAATGAGCAGTTCTTC; CDR3 protein: CASSPASGSESYNEQFF; V gene: TRBV4-3; J gene: TRBJ2-1; D gene: TRBD2; CDR3 length: 17; clone size: few
CDR3 DNA: TGTGCCAGCAGTCCCCGCAGGGAGGTCCACGAGCAGTACTTC; CDR3 protein: CASSPRREVHEQYF; V gene: TRBV28; J gene: TRBJ2-7; D gene: NA; CDR3 length: 14; clone size: few
CDR3 DNA: TGTGCCAGCAGTGATGCAGGGCAAGCGGGAGGGACCTACGAGCAGTACTTC; CDR3 protein: CASSDAGQAGGTYEQYF; V gene: TRBV25-1; J gene: TRBJ2-7; D gene: TRBD2; CDR3 length: 17; clone size: few
CDR3 DNA: TGTGCCATCAGCCCAGGGTTTACCGGGGAGCTGTTTTTT; CDR3 protein: CAISPGFTGELFF; V gene: TRBV10-3; J gene: TRBJ2-2; D gene: NA; CDR3 length: 13; clone size: many
CDR3 DNA: TGTGCCAGCAGTGGTAGCGGGGGGTTCGAGACCCAGTACTTC; CDR3 protein: CASSGSGGFETQYF; V gene: TRBV6-1; J gene: TRBJ2-5; D gene: TRBD2; CDR3 length: 14; clone size: NA
CDR3 DNA: TGTGCCAGCAGTTATTGGGGGTCAGGCACTGAAGCTTTCTTT; CDR3 protein: CASSYWGSGTEAFF; V gene: TRBV6-2/TRBV6-3; J gene: TRBJ1-1; D gene: NA; CDR3 length: 14; clone size: NA
CDR3 DNA: TGTGCCACCAGCAGAGATCAACCAGAGACCCAGTACTTC; CDR3 protein: CATSRDQPETQYF; V gene: TRBV15; J gene: TRBJ2-5; D gene: NA; CDR3 length: 13; clone size: many
CDR3 DNA: TGTGCCAGCAGTTTGGGGACAGGGTATAATGGCTACACCTTC; CDR3 protein: CASSLGTGYNGYTF; V gene: TRBV12-3/TRBV12-4; J gene: TRBJ1-2; D gene: TRBD1; CDR3 length: 14; clone size: many
CDR3 DNA: TGCGCCAGCAGCCAAGGGACAGTCCCTCACTACGAGCAGTACTTC; CDR3 protein: CASSQGTVPHYEQYF; V gene: TRBV4-3; J gene: TRBJ2-7; D gene: NA; CDR3 length: 15; clone size: few
CDR3 DNA: TGCGCCAGCAGCAGGACAGGGGGCGCAAGGGGCTACACCTTC; CDR3 protein: CASSRTGGARGYTF; V gene: TRBV5-1; J gene: TRBJ1-2; D gene: TRBD1; CDR3 length: 14; clone size: few
CDR3 DNA: TGTGCCAGCAGCTTAGGACCCGCCTCCGAGCAGTACTTC; CDR3 protein: CASSLGPASEQYF; V gene: TRBV7-6; J gene: TRBJ2-7; D gene: NA; CDR3 length: 13; clone size: NA
CDR3 DNA: TGTGCCACCAGTGATTTGGAGGGCCCTAGCTCCTACAATGAGCAGTTCTTC; CDR3 protein: CATSDLEGPSSYNEQFF; V gene: TRBV24-1; J gene: TRBJ2-1; D gene: NA; CDR3 length: 17; clone size: NA
CDR3 DNA: TGCAGCTTTTTATCAGGGGGCTCTGAAGCTTTCTTT; CDR3 protein: CSFLSGGSEAFF; V gene: TRBV29-1; J gene: TRBJ1-1; D gene: TRBD1; CDR3 length: 12; clone size: few
CDR3 DNA: TGCGCCAGCAGCCAAGGAACAGGGGTCTACGAGCAGTACTTC; CDR3 protein: CASSQGTGVYEQYF; V gene: TRBV4-3; J gene: TRBJ2-7; D gene: TRBD1; CDR3 length: 14; clone size: many
CDR3 DNA: TGTGCCAGCAATGATGAAAGCAGGACCCACACAGATACGCAGTATTTT; CDR3 protein: CASNDESRTHTDTQYF; V gene: TRBV19; J gene: TRBJ2-3; D gene: NA; CDR3 length: 16; clone size: few
CDR3 DNA: TGCGCCAGCAGCTTGGAACGACAGTCCTACGAGCAGTACTTC; CDR3 protein: CASSLERQSYEQYF; V gene: TRBV5-1; J gene: TRBJ2-7; D gene: NA; CDR3 length: 14; clone size: many
CDR3 DNA: TGCGCCAGCAGCGCCGGGACATCGGTTACTGAAAAACTGTTTTTT; CDR3 protein: CASSAGTSVTEKLFF; V gene: TRBV10-1; J gene: TRBJ1-4; D gene: NA; CDR3 length: 15; clone size: many
CDR3 DNA: TGTGCCAGCAGTTTTCTGACAGCCTTCTCTCTAGAAGATACGCAGTATTTT; CDR3 protein: CASSFLTAFSLEDTQYF; V gene: TRBV27; J gene: TRBJ2-3; D gene: NA; CDR3 length: 17; clone size: NA
CDR3 DNA: TGTGCCAGCAGCATGGTGGGGGCGCAGGGCTACACCTTC; CDR3 protein: CASSMVGAQGYTF; V gene: TRBV5-6; J gene: TRBJ1-2; D gene: NA; CDR3 length: 13; clone size: many
CDR3 DNA: TGCAGTGCTAGGGGGACGGTGAACTACGAGCAGTACTTC; CDR3 protein: CSARGTVNYEQYF; V gene: TRBV20-1; J gene: TRBJ2-7; D gene: NA; CDR3 length: 13; clone size: few
CDR3 DNA: TGTGCCAGCAGCCGCCGCCGGGCTGAAGCTTTCTTT; CDR3 protein: CASSRRRAEAFF; V gene: TRBV6-2/TRBV6-3; J gene: TRBJ1-1; D gene: NA; CDR3 length: 12; clone size: NA
CDR3 DNA: TGTGCCAGCAGCGGATCACAGGGGGACACTGAAGCTTTCTTT; CDR3 protein: CASSGSQGDTEAFF; V gene: TRBV9; J gene: TRBJ1-1; D gene: TRBD1; CDR3 length: 14; clone size: many
CDR3 DNA: TGTGCCAGCAGCTTGGTCAGACTGACCTACGAGCAGTACTTC; CDR3 protein: CASSLVRLTYEQYF; V gene: TRBV5-5; J gene: TRBJ2-7; D gene: NA; CDR3 length: 14; clone size: NA
CDR3 DNA: TGTGCCAGCAGCTTAGGTGTAGGGGATGACACTGAAGCTTTCTTT; CDR3 protein: CASSLGVGDDTEAFF; V gene: TRBV7-9; J gene: TRBJ1-1; D gene: NA; CDR3 length: 15; clone size: NA
CDR3 DNA: TGTGCCAGCAGTCCAGGGACGGCCGGCAATCAGCCCCAGCATTTT; CDR3 protein: CASSPGTAGNQPQHF; V gene: TRBV27; J gene: TRBJ1-5; D gene: NA; CDR3 length: 15; clone size: few
CDR3 DNA: TGCAGCGTTGGCGTCAGGGAATGGGAATATGGCTACACCTTC; CDR3 protein: CSVGVREWEYGYTF; V gene: TRBV29-1; J gene: TRBJ1-2; D gene: NA; CDR3 length: 14; clone size: many
CDR3 DNA: TGTGCCAGCCTCGGCGGGAGGAACACCGGGGAGCTGTTTTTT; CDR3 protein: CASLGGRNTGELFF; V gene: TRBV2; J gene: TRBJ2-2; D gene: TRBD2; CDR3 length: 14; clone size: many
CDR3 DNA: TGCAGCGTAGAAATGGACGGTCAAGAGACCCAGTACTTC; CDR3 protein: CSVEMDGQETQYF; V gene: TRBV29-1; J gene: TRBJ2-5; D gene: NA; CDR3 length: 13; clone size: NA
CDR3 DNA: TGCAGCGTGCAGGGGCAGGGCTATGGCTACACCTTC; CDR3 protein: CSVQGQGYGYTF; V gene: TRBV29-1; J gene: TRBJ1-2; D gene: NA; CDR3 length: 12; clone size: many
CDR3 DNA: TGCAGCGCCTACACGGGACAAAACTATGGCTACACCTTC; CDR3 protein: CSAYTGQNYGYTF; V gene: TRBV29-1; J gene: TRBJ1-2; D gene: NA; CDR3 length: 13; clone size: NA
CDR3 DNA: TGTGCCTGCAGCAAGCCGGGGGTCCGCGACAGCTCCTACGAGCAGTACTTC; CDR3 protein: CACSKPGVRDSSYEQYF; V gene: TRBV3-1; J gene: TRBJ2-7; D gene: NA; CDR3 length: 17; clone size: NA
CDR3 DNA: TGTGCCAGCAGCGTATTTGGGGCGGGGGCTTACAATGAGCAGTTCTTC; CDR3 protein: CASSVFGAGAYNEQFF; V gene: TRBV9; J gene: TRBJ2-1; D gene: NA; CDR3 length: 16; clone size: few
CDR3 DNA: TGTGCCAGCAGTGAACCGGGACTAGCGGGACACAATGAGCAGTTCTTC; CDR3 protein: CASSEPGLAGHNEQFF; V gene: TRBV12-3/TRBV12-4; J gene: TRBJ2-1; D gene: TRBD2; CDR3 length: 16; clone size: few